This T cell receptor (beta chain) was recorded in a study of identical twins. General observations from the study: Because invariant MAIT and iNKT cells could be present, zero-insertion analyses could be partly confounded.

Concerning this clonotype: Antigen: not known.

Trimming cost V 5 bases and J 2 bases, with 15 bases left between them. CDR1 is SEHNR and CDR2 is FQNEAQ in the germline V gene (reference sequence). This CDR3 spans 16 amino acids. TCRdb reprocessed the 5' RACE reads with MiXCR, giving one entry per CDR3 protein. The repertoire has roughly 540,000 distinct CDR3 sequences, less than 25% of them found once; the top ten carry about 0.93%. The sample was also linked to a second study, of T cells expressing NK-cell markers. As that study records: Each of six donors carried dominant NKG2C+ clonotypes accounting for roughly 1.0-8% of CD8+ T cells. These clonotypes additionally ranked first within the CD3+CD56-NKG2C+ fraction of several donors.

The sample consisted of CD4+ T cells sorted from blood. This rearrangement joins TRBV7-9 to TRBJ1-4; D gene ambiguous. This TCR came from a woman younger than 30 in good health. CDR3 sequence: CASSRWTTTTNEKLFF. The DNA of the CDR3 is TGTGCCAGCAGCAGATGGACCACGACTACTAATGAAAAACTGTTTTTT.